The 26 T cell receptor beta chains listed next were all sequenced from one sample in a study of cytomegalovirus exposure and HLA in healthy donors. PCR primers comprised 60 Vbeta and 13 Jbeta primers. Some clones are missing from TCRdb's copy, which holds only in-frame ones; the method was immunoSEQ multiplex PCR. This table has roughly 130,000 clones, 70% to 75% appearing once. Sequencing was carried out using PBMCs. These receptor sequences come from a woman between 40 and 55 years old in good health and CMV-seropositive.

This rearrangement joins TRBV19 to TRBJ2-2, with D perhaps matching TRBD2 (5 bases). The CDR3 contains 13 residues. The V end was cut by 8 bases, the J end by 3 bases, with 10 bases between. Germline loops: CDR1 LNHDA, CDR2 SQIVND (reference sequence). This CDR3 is CASLQDYTGELFF. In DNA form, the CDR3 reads TGTGCCAGTCTGCAGGACTACACCGGGGAGCTGTTTTTT.

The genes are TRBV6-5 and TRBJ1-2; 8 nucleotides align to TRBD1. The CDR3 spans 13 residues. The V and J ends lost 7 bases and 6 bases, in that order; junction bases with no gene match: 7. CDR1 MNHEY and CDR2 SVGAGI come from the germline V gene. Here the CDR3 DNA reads TGTGCCAGCACCCGGACAGGGAGCGATGGCTACACCTTC. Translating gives CASTRTGSDGYTF.

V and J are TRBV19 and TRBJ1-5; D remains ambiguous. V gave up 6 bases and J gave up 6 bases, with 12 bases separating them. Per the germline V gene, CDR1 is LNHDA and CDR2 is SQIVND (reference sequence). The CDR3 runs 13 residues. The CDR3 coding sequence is TGTGCCAGTAGGGACTTTCAAACTCAGCCCCAGCATTTT. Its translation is CASRDFQTQPQHF.

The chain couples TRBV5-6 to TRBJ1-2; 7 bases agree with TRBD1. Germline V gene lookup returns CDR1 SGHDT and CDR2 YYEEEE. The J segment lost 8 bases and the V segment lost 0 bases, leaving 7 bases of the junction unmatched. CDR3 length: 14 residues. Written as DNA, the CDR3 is TGTGCCAGCAGCTTGGGACAGGGACTGGGGGGCTACACCTTC. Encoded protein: CASSLGQGLGGYTF.

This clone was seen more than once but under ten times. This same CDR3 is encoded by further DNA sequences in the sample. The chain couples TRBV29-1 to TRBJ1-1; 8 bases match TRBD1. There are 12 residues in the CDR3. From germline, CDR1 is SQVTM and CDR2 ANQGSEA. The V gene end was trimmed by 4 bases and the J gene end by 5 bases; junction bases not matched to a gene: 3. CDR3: CSVVQGGTEAFF. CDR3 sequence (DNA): TGCAGCGTTGTACAGGGGGGGACTGAAGCTTTCTTT.

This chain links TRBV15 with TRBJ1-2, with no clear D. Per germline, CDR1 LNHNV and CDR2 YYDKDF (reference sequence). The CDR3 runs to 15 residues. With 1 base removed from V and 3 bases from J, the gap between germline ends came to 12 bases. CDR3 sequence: CATSRGVLLDYGYTF. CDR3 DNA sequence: TGTGCCACCAGCAGAGGAGTTTTATTGGACTATGGCTACACCTTC.

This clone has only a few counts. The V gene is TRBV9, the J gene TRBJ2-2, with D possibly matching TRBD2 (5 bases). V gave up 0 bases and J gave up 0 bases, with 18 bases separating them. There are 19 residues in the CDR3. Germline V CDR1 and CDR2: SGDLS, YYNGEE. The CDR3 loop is CASSVVPFGGFANTGELFF. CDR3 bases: TGTGCCAGCAGCGTAGTTCCGTTCGGCGGGTTTGCGAACACCGGGGAGCTGTTTTTT.

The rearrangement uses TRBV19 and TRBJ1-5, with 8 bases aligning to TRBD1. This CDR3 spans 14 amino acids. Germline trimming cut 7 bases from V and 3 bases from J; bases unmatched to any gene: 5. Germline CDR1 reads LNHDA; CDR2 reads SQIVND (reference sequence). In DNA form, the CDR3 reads TGTGCCAGTAAAGGGACAGGACTCAATCAGCCCCAGCATTTT. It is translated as CASKGTGLNQPQHF.

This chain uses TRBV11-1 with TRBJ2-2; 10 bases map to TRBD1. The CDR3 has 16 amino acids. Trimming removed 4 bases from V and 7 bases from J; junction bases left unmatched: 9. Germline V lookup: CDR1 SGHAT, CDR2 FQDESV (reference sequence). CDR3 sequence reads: CASSSPRQGADGELFF. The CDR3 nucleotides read TGTGCCAGCAGCTCACCACGACAGGGGGCGGACGGGGAGCTGTTTTTT. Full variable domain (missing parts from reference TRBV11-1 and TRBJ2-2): EAEVAQSPRYKITEKSQAVAFWCDPISGHATLYWYRQILGQGPELLVQFQDESVVDDSQLPKDRFSAERLKGVDSTLKIQPAELGDSAMYLCASSSPRQGADGELFFGEGSRLTVL.

The CDR3 loop reads CASSPAQGGALSYEQYF. The DNA of the CDR3 is TGTGCCAGCAGCCCCGCGCAGGGCGGGGCCCTCTCCTACGAGCAGTACTTC. The chain links TRBV7-2 to TRBJ2-7; D may be TRBD2 (6 bases). The CDR3 runs to 17 residues. V lost 5 bases, J lost 0 bases, and 20 bases lay in between. Germline CDR1 is SGHTA and CDR2 is FQGNSA.

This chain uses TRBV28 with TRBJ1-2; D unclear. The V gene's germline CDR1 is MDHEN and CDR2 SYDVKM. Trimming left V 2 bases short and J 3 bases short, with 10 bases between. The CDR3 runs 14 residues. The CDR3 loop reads CASSLPAVDYGYTF. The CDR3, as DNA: TGTGCCAGCAGTTTACCTGCAGTGGACTATGGCTACACCTTC.

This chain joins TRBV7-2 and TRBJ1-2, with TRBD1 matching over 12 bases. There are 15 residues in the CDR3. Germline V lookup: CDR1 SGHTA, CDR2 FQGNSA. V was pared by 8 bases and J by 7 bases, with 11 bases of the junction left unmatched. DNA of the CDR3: TGTGCCAGCGGCCCGGGGGGGACAGGGGGCTTTGGCTACACCTTC. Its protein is CASGPGGTGGFGYTF. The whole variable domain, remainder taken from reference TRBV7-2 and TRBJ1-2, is GAGVSQSPSNKVTEKGKDVELRCDPISGHTALYWYRQSLGQGLEFLIYFQGNSAPDKSGLPSDRFSAERTGGSVSTLTIQRTQQEDSAVYLCASGPGGTGGFGYTFGSGTRLTVV.

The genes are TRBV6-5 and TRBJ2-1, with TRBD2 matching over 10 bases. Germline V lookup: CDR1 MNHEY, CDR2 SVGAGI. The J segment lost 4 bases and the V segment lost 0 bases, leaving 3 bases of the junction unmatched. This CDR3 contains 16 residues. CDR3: CASSYSGTSVYNEQFF. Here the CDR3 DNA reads TGTGCCAGCAGTTACTCGGGGACTAGCGTTTACAATGAGCAGTTCTTC.

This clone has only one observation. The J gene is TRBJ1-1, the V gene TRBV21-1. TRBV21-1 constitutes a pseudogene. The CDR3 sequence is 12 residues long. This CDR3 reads CASSLSPEASFF. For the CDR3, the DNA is TGTGCCAGCAGCCTCTCCCCGGAGGCCTCTTTCTTT.

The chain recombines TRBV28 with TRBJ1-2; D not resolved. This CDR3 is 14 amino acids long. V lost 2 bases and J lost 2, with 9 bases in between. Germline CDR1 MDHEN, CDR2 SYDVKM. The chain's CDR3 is CASSLVAGNYGYTF. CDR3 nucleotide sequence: TGTGCCAGCAGTTTAGTTGCAGGCAACTATGGCTACACCTTC.

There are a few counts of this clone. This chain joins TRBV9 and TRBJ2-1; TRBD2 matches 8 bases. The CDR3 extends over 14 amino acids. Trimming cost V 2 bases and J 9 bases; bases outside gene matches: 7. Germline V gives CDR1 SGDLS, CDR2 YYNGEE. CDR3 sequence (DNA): TGTGCCAGCAGCGTTCGGGGGGGTCAGGGTGAGCAGTTCTTC. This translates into CASSVRGGQGEQFF.

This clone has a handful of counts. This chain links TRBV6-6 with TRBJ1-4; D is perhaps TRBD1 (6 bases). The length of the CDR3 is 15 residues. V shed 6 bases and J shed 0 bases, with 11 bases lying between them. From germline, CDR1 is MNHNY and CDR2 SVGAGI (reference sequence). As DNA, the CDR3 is TGTGCCAGCAGGCCCGGACAGTCAACTAATGAAAAACTGTTTTTT. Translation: CASRPGQSTNEKLFF.

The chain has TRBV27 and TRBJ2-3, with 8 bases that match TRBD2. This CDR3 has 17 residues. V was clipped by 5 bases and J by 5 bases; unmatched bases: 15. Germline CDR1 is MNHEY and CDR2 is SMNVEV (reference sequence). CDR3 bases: TGTGCCAGCAGTCCCGGACTAGCCCTGCGGGACGGAGATACGCAGTATTTT. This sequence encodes CASSPGLALRDGDTQYF.

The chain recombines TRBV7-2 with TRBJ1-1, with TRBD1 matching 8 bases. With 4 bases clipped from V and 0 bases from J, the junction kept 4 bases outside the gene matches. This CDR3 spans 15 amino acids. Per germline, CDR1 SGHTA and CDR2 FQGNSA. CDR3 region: CASSSQGGLNTEAFF. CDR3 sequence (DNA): TGTGCCAGCAGCTCACAGGGGGGGTTGAACACTGAAGCTTTCTTT.

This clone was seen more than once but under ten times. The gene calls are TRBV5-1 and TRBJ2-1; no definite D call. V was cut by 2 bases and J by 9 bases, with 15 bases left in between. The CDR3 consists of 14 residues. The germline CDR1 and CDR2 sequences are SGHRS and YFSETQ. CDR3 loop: CASSLEGTSGEQFF. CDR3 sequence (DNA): TGCGCCAGCAGCTTAGAAGGCACCTCGGGTGAGCAGTTCTTC. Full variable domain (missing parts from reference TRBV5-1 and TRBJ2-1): KAGVTQTPRYLIKTRGQQVTLSCSPISGHRSVSWYQQTPGQGLQFLFEYFSETQRNKGNFPGRFSGRQFSNSRSEMNVSTLELGDSALYLCASSLEGTSGEQFFGPGTRLTVL.

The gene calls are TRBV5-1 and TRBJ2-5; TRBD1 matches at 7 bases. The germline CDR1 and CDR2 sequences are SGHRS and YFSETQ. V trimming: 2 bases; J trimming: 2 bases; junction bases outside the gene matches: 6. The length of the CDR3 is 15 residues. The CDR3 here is CASSFAGTAQETQYF. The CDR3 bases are TGCGCCAGCAGCTTCGCCGGGACAGCACAAGAGACCCAGTACTTC.

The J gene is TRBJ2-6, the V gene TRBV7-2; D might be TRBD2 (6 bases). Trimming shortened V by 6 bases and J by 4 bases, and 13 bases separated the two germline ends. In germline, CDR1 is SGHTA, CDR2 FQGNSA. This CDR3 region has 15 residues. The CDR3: CASRLAGTGANVLTF. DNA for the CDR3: TGTGCCAGCAGACTAGCAGGGACCGGGGCCAACGTCCTGACTTTC.

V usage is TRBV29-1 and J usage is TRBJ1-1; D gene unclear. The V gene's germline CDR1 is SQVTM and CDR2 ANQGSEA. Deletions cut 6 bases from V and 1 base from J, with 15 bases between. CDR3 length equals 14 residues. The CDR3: CSVALVAGNTEAFF. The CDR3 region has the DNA TGCAGCGTCGCCCTGGTGGCAGGGAACACTGAAGCTTTCTTT. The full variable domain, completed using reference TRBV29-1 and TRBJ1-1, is SAVISQKPSRDICQRGTSLTIQCQVDSQVTMMFWYRQQPGQSLTLIATANQGSEATYESGFVIDKFPISRPNLTFSTLTVSNMSPEDSSIYLCSVALVAGNTEAFFGQGTRLTVV.

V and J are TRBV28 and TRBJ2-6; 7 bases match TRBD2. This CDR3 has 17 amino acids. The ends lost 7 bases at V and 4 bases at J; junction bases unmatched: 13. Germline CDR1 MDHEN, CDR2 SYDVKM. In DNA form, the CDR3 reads TGTGCCAGCAAACTGACTAGCACTAGAGTAGGGGCCAACGTCCTGACTTTC. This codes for CASKLTSTRVGANVLTF.

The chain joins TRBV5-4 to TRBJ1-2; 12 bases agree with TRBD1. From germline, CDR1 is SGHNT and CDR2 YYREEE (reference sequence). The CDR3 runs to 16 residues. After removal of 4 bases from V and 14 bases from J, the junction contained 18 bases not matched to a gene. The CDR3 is CASSPYATGQGASKTF. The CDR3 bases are TGTGCCAGCAGCCCGTATGCTACGGGACAGGGGGCTTCGAAGACCTTC.

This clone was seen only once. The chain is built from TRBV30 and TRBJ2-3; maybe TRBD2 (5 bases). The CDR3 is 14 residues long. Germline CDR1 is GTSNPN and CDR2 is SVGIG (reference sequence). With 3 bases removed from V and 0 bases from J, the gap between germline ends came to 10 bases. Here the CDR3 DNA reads TGTGCCTGGAGCCGGGATCCTAGCACAGATACGCAGTATTTT. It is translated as CAWSRDPSTDTQYF. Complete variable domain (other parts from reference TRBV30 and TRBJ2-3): SQTIHQWPATLVQPVGSPLSLECTVEGTSNPNLYWYRQAAGRGLQLLFYSVGIGQISSEVPQNLSASRPQDRQFILSSKKLLLSDSGFYLCAWSRDPSTDTQYFGPGTRLTVL.